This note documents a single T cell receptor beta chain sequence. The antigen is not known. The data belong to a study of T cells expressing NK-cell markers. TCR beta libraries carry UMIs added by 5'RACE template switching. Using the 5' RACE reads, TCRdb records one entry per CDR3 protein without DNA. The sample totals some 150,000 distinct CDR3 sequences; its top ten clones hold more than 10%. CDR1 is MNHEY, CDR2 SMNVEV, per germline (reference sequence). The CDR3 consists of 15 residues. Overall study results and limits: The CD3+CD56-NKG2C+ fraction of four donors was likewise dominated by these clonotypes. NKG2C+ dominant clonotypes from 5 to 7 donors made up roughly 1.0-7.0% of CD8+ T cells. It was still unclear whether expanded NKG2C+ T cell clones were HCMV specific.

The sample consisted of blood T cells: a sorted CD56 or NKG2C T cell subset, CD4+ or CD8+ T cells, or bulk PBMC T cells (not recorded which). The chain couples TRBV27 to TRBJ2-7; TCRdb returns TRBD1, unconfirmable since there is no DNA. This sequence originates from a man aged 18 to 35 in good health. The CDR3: CASSLSGQGPYEQYF.